The rows below give T cell receptor beta chains drawn from one sample of a study of cytomegalovirus exposure and HLA in healthy donors. Libraries were prepared by immunoSEQ multiplex PCR; TCRdb keeps only in-frame clonotypes and omits some of them. The table shows over 120,000 clones, with around 82% occurring only once. Input material: PBMCs. The receptors stem from a female donor in good health and CMV-seronegative. CDR3s leave out the opening cysteine and the closing phenylalanine or tryptophan. Some rows mark clone size as missing; the rest say once, few, many or name a class of expanded clone.

. | TRBJ2-2 | TRBV19 | ASSPRDKNTGELF
. | TRBJ1-4 | TRBV18 | ASSPITANEKLF
. | TRBJ2-1 | TRBV4-1 | ASSQNIVSLSHKSYNEQF
once | TRBJ2-7 | TRBV29-1 | SVWGGHHSYEQY
. | TRBJ1-1 | TRBV6-1 | ASSVDGGTTEAF
. | TRBJ1-4 | TRBV27 | ASSLTPTTVVNEKLF
. | TRBJ2-2 | TRBV28 | ASSAFSGSWAGELF
. | TRBJ2-7 | TRBV5-5 | ASSLRPGYEQY
few | TRBJ1-2 | TRBV6-5 | ASRRNRANYGYT
. | TRBJ1-5 | TRBV29-1 | SVGGTTGQPQH
. | TRBJ1-1 | TRBV5-1 | ASSFAGASTEAF
once | TRBJ1-1 | TRBV4-3 | ASSKGQGNTEAF
. | TRBJ1-1 | TRBV6-5 | ASSYYSANTEAF
. | TRBJ1-4 | TRBV5-1 | ASSPGQGSTNEKLF
. | TRBJ1-1 | TRBV6-1 | ASTPNRGYTEAF
. | TRBJ2-6 | TRBV5-1 | ASSLFPRSASGSGANVLT
. | TRBJ2-5 | TRBV18 | ASSLDLQETQY
. | TRBJ1-1 | TRBV5-1 | ASSLPGQVNTEAF
. | TRBJ1-4 | TRBV11-2 | ASSLAGINEKLF
. | TRBJ2-1 | TRBV19 | ASSRGWGFNEQF
. | TRBJ2-1 | TRBV9 | ASTKGDRDSYNEQF
medium-sized | TRBJ1-2 | TRBV6-1 | ASSEAPDFVYGYT
. | TRBJ2-5 | TRBV9 | ASSVQQGGQETQY
. | TRBJ1-4 | TRBV13 | ASSFTGQGNEKLF
once | TRBJ1-3 | TRBV7-9 | ASSSRRGRQALSGNTIY
. | TRBJ2-1 | TRBV5-1 | ASSLELGASYNEQF
few | TRBJ2-7 | TRBV6-1 | ASSERGQGISYEQY
few | . | TRBV10-3 | ATEPSGNGYEQY
once | TRBJ1-2 | TRBV11-2 | ASSYRGYGYT
. | TRBJ2-2 | TRBV5-1 | ASSLGQRNTGELF
. | TRBJ2-6 | TRBV11-3 | ASSARTGGATGANVLT
. | TRBJ2-3 | TRBV7-3 | ASSLMGRWTDTQY
. | TRBJ2-1 | TRBV29-1 | SGQTLNEQF
few | TRBJ2-7 | TRBV5-5 | ASSFMHNSYEQY
. | TRBJ2-7 | TRBV21-1 | ASSSQGIAYEQY
. | TRBJ2-7 | TRBV28 | ASSPWGAGLPYEQY
once | TRBJ1-2 | TRBV7-2 | ASSLEAGWGYT
. | TRBJ1-4 | TRBV7-4 | ASSPNRQVRGEKLF
. | TRBJ2-7 | TRBV15 | ATSLPGALTGEQY
. | TRBJ1-4 | TRBV27 | ASSLGQGATNEKLF
. | TRBJ2-4 | TRBV15 | ATSRDPNSAENIQY
. | TRBJ1-2 | TRBV6-1 | ASKSRTGGNYGYT
few | TRBJ1-2 | TRBV5-6 | ASSFGQGAGYT
. | TRBJ2-1 | TRBV15 | ATSREGSSYNEQF
. | TRBJ2-6 | TRBV27 | ASSRQGSASGANVLT
. | TRBJ2-7 | TRBV30 | AWSVRGGASGRASSYEQY
. | TRBJ2-7 | TRBV7-2 | ASSLGTVSYEQY
. | TRBJ1-3 | TRBV5-1 | ASSLTGGPSGNTIY
. | TRBJ2-7 | TRBV2 | ASSGNGPTGIPEQY
. | TRBJ1-2 | TRBV5-1 | ASTRGIEGYT